This T cell receptor beta chain was retrieved from a study of identical twins. TCRdb redid the calling of the 5' RACE reads with MiXCR, one entry per CDR3 protein. The sample includes 400,000 to 650,000 distinct CDR3 sequences, 20% to 25% of them seen just once. This clonotype was seen a handful of times. CDR1 MNHNY and CDR2 SVGAGI come from the germline V gene (reference sequence). The V end was cut by 2 bases, the J end by 4 bases, with 9 bases between. This CDR3 is 14 amino acids long. Another study also made use of these data, one on T cells expressing NK-cell markers. As that study records: The study did not resolve the HCMV specificity of expanded NKG2C+ T cell clones.

The source is a woman between 18 and 29 years old in good health. Sequencing was done on a sample of CD4+ T cells sorted from blood. The chain is built from TRBV6-6 and TRBJ2-1; D unclear. CDR3 nucleotide sequence: TGTGCCAGCAGTTACACCGACAAATACAATGAGCAGTTCTTC. It is translated as CASSYTDKYNEQFF.